This T cell receptor beta chain originates from a study of early T cells in non-severe SARS-CoV-2 infection. Looking at the study overall: The study sequenced bulk RNA from unsorted whole blood, with chains unpaired. Study outcomes and limitations: VDJdb matching, biased toward anti-spike CD8 responses, missed private and CD4 specificities.

Germline loops: CDR1 MNHEY, CDR2 SMNVEV (reference sequence). This CDR3 has 18 residues. Trimming pared 5 bases from V and 7 bases from J, leaving 28 bases between. The TCR library protocol attached unique molecular identifiers to the individual cDNA molecules. TCRdb reprocessed the 5' RACE reads with MiXCR, giving one entry per CDR3 protein. Among roughly 46,000 distinct CDR3 sequences listed, 5% to 6% were seen once. This clonotype was observed many times. Antigen unknown. This clonotype was obtained from an adult who was a healthcare worker with PCR-confirmed SARS-CoV-2 infection or an uninfected control (not recorded which). The material sequenced was whole blood, taken at baseline. The chain uses TRBV27 and TRBJ2-3, with D maybe TRBD2 (6 bases). The CDR3, as DNA: TGTGCCAGCAGTGATACAAACTTAGGGACTTTACCCCCGCATACGCAGTATTTT. Amino acids: CASSDTNLGTLPPHTQYF.